This T cell receptor beta chain was sequenced in a study of T-cell memory formation after mild COVID-19. In the study overall: TCR clusters were mostly donor specific.

Notes on the study in general: Researchers report contracting CD4+ clones mostly in CM and EM, with CD8+ clones in EMRA.

Barcoded TCR alpha and TCR beta cDNA libraries with UMIs came from 5'RACE using constant-segment primers. One entry per CDR3 protein, called by TCRdb with MiXCR from the 5' RACE reads. Among roughly 300,000 distinct CDR3 sequences listed, roughly 8.2% were seen once. This CDR3 has 12 amino acids. The V gene's germline CDR1 is DFQATT and CDR2 SNEGSKA (reference sequence). V shed 0 bases and J shed 6 bases, with 6 bases lying between them. Notes on this clonotype: Antigen: not known.

The specimen sequenced was PBMCs or a T cell subset sorted from them (not recorded which). This sequence originates from a man in his late teens or twenties who had mild COVID-19 (a few samples of this study predate the infection). Cell type and time point are not known. The V call is TRBV20-1, the J call TRBJ1-5; no clear D. CDR3: CSARDRGQPQHF. As DNA, the CDR3 is TGCAGTGCTAGAGATCGGGGTCAGCCCCAGCATTTT.